This T cell receptor beta chain was obtained from a study of blood T cell repertoires in COVID-19. Study background: The study drew acute and convalescent COVID-19 samples from the United States, Italy and Spain. The analysed material was cDNA or gDNA that came from T cells, B-cell-depleted T cells, or PBMCs.

The CDR3 loop spans 16 amino acids. Trimming took 5 bases from V and 0 from J; bases not matched to a gene: 2. Germline V CDR1 and CDR2: LNHDA, SQIVND (reference sequence). Original data processing: Scientists estimated how many nucleated cells there were by amplifying reference gene primers. Method: immunoSEQ multiplex PCR; TCRdb's copy keeps in-frame clones and lacks some. For V, J and clone size, that table is used; D and trimming come from the DNA. In the table there are roughly 100,000 clones, more than 90% of which are singletons. This chain links TRBV19 with TRBJ2-3, with 13 bases fitting TRBD2. What was sequenced was peripheral blood. This clonotype was sampled from a man aged 18 to 35 with acute or convalescent COVID-19. CDR3 in DNA: TGTGCCAGTAGTGGACTAGCGGGAGAGAGCACAGATACGCAGTATTTT. Translating it yields CASSGLAGESTDTQYF.